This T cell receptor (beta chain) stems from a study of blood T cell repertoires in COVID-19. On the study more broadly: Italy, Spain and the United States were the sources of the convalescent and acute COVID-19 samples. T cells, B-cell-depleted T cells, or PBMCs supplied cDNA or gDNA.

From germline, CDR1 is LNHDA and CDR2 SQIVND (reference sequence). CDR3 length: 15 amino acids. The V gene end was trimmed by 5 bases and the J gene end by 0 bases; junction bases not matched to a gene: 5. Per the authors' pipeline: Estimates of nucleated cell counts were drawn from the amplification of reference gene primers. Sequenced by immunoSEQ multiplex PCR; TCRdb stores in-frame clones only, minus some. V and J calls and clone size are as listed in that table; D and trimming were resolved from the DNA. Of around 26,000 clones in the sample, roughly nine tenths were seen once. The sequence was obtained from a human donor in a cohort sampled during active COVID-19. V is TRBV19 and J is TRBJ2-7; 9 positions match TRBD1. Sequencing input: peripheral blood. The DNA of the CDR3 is TGTGCCAGTAGTTTGGCGGGACAGGGCTCCTACGAGCAGTACTTC. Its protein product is CASSLAGQGSYEQYF.